This TCR beta chain stems from a study of blood T cell repertoires in COVID-19. In the study overall: Researchers got acute and convalescent COVID-19 samples from the United States, Italy and Spain. T cells, B-cell-depleted T cells, or PBMCs supplied cDNA or gDNA.

CDR1 is LGHNA and CDR2 is YNFKEQ in the germline V gene. Germline trimming cut 1 base from V and 5 bases from J; bases unmatched to any gene: 5. The length of the CDR3 is 17 residues. The method was immunoSEQ multiplex PCR; TCRdb's version includes in-frame clones alone and lacks a portion of them. Of 60,000 to 75,000 clones in the sample, approximately 80% were seen once. The TCR was taken from a woman older than 75 with acute or convalescent COVID-19. V gene TRBV4-2 combines with J gene TRBJ2-5; 15 nucleotides agree with TRBD2. Specimen: peripheral blood. CDR3 sequence reads: CASSQGTSGGARETQYF. The DNA of the CDR3 is TGTGCCAGCAGCCAAGGGACTAGCGGGGGGGCCAGGGAGACCCAGTACTTC.